A selection of T cell receptor beta chains follows, all from one sample in a study of blood T cell repertoires in COVID-19. The method was immunoSEQ multiplex PCR; TCRdb's version includes in-frame clones alone and lacks a portion of them. The sample contains around 300,000 clones, roughly 89% of which appear only once. Sequencing input: peripheral blood. These receptors were obtained from a young woman with active or convalescent COVID-19. The CDR3 runs from the conserved cysteine through the conserved F or W. D genes are given only for firm matches. Some rows mark clone size as missing; the rest say once, few, many or name a class of expanded clone.

cdr3_aa cdr3_nt v_call d_call clone_size j_call
CASSSRGFGTEAFF TGTGCCAGCAGTTCCAGGGGTTTCGGCACTGAAGCTTTCTTT TRBV6-5 NA NA TRBJ1-1
CASSRKTGGAAEAFF TGTGCCAGTAGTAGGAAGACAGGGGGCGCTGCTGAAGCTTTCTTT TRBV19 TRBD1 NA TRBJ1-1
CASRGGAGQPQHF TGCGCCTCCCGGGGGGGGGCTGGCCAGCCCCAGCATTTT TRBV10-2 NA NA TRBJ1-5
CASSFPLERVMDSPLHF TGTGCCAGCAGTTTCCCTCTAGAGAGGGTAATGGATTCACCCCTCCACTTT TRBV27 NA few TRBJ1-6
CASSQDLWGGDNEQFF TGCGCCAGCAGCCAAGATTTGTGGGGGGGGGACAATGAGCAGTTCTTC TRBV4-3 TRBD2 NA TRBJ2-1
CASSQTSDSHGYTF TGTGCCAGCAGCCAAACCTCTGACAGTCATGGCTACACCTTC TRBV7-9 NA NA TRBJ1-2
CASSQERGSLRSTDTQYF TGTGCCAGCAGCCAAGAAAGAGGGAGCCTCAGAAGCACAGATACGCAGTATTTT TRBV3-1/TRBV3-2 NA NA TRBJ2-3
CASSLLGGTGSSYEQYF TGTGCCAGCAGTTTATTGGGCGGGACAGGAAGCTCCTACGAGCAGTACTTC TRBV28 TRBD1 NA TRBJ2-7
CASSLNRDSPLHF TGTGCCAGCAGCCTAAATCGGGATTCACCCCTCCACTTT TRBV7-8 NA NA TRBJ1-6
CASSGSGGRYNEQFF TGTGCCAGTAGTGGGTCAGGGGGAAGGTATAATGAGCAGTTCTTC TRBV19 TRBD1 NA TRBJ2-1
CASSSGNLAGTQYF TGTGCCAGCAGTTCGGGCAACTTAGCGGGGACCCAGTACTTC TRBV6-2/TRBV6-3 TRBD2 NA TRBJ2-5
CASSQLAGTAGTQYF TGTGCCAGCAGTCAGCTAGCGGGGACTGCTGGTACGCAGTATTTT TRBV25-1 TRBD2 NA TRBJ2-3
CASSTRDRGVYTQYF TGTGCCAGTAGTACCCGGGACAGGGGGGTATATACGCAGTATTTT TRBV19 TRBD1 NA TRBJ2-3
CASSLKQDTEAFF TGCGCCAGCAGCTTAAAACAAGACACTGAAGCTTTCTTT TRBV5-1 NA few TRBJ1-1
CAISNSTGGGYTF TGTGCCATCAGTAACTCGACAGGGGGTGGCTACACCTTC TRBV10-3 TRBD1 NA TRBJ1-2
CASSYSIGDGEKLFF TGTGCCAGCAGTTACTCGATAGGGGATGGTGAAAAACTGTTTTTT TRBV6-5 NA NA TRBJ1-4
CASSPPGYNQPQHF TGTGCCAGCAGCCCTCCGGGGTACAATCAGCCCCAGCATTTT TRBV7-8 NA once TRBJ1-5
CASTSQAGGLLEQYF TGTGCCAGCACCTCACAAGCGGGGGGGCTTCTCGAGCAGTACTTC TRBV5-6 TRBD2 NA TRBJ2-7
CASTPSGTDTQYF TGTGCCAGCACCCCTTCCGGCACAGATACGCAGTATTTT TRBV7-2 NA NA TRBJ2-3
CASSSLDSTEAFF TGTGCCAGCAGTTCGCTGGACAGCACTGAAGCTTTCTTT TRBV27 NA NA TRBJ1-1
CASSPRLLAGANEQYF TGCGCCAGCAGCCCCCGTCTTCTAGCGGGGGCTAACGAGCAGTACTTC TRBV4-1 TRBD2 NA TRBJ2-7
CASSIIGGVNTEAFF TGCGCCAGCAGCATAATAGGGGGGGTGAACACTGAAGCTTTCTTT TRBV5-1 NA NA TRBJ1-1
CASSYHGQGSTDTQYF TGTGCCAGCAGTTACCATGGCCAGGGGAGCACAGATACGCAGTATTTT TRBV6-5 NA NA TRBJ2-3
CASSIKVPQDRGLLAKNIQYF TGTGCCAGTAGTATAAAAGTCCCCCAGGACAGAGGCCTTCTAGCCAAAAACATTCAGTACTTC TRBV19 NA NA TRBJ2-4
CASSLMTASYNEQFF TGTGCCAGCAGCTTAATGACAGCCTCCTACAATGAGCAGTTCTTC TRBV7-3 NA NA TRBJ2-1
CASSQEGSTDTQYF TGTGCCAGCAGCCAGGAGGGGAGCACAGATACGCAGTATTTT TRBV6-5 NA NA TRBJ2-3
CASSQLAGVGETQYF TGTGCCAGCAGCCAACTAGCGGGGGTGGGGGAGACCCAGTACTTC TRBV3-1/TRBV3-2 TRBD2 NA TRBJ2-5
CASSEYRDNYGYTF TGTGCCAGCAGTGAGTACAGGGACAACTATGGCTACACCTTC TRBV6-1 NA NA TRBJ1-2
CASGTWLTEAFF TGTGCCAGCGGTACATGGCTCACTGAAGCTTTCTTT TRBV28 NA NA TRBJ1-1
CASSLAGGRRETQYF TGTGCCAGCAGCTTGGCGGGGGGGCGGAGAGAGACCCAGTACTTC TRBV5-4 TRBD2 NA TRBJ2-5
CAISPSAGNEKLFF TGTGCCATCAGTCCCTCGGCGGGGAATGAAAAACTGTTTTTT TRBV10-3 NA NA TRBJ1-4
CASSAQLAGGQETQYF TGTGCCAGCAGCGCGCAACTAGCGGGGGGGCAAGAGACCCAGTACTTC TRBV9 TRBD2 NA TRBJ2-5
CASSSSTAYYGYTF TGTGCCAGTAGTTCCTCGACAGCATACTATGGCTACACCTTC TRBV19 NA NA TRBJ1-2
CASSVKMFGGAVYDSYNEQFF TGTGCCAGCAGCGTAAAGATGTTTGGGGGGGCCGTATACGACTCCTACAATGAGCAGTTCTTC TRBV9 NA NA TRBJ2-1
CATSDARSGNTIYF TGTGCCACCAGTGATGCGCGCTCTGGAAACACCATATATTTT TRBV24-1 NA NA TRBJ1-3
CASGGLAANTGELFF TGTGCCAGCGGGGGGCTAGCGGCGAACACCGGGGAGCTGTTTTTT TRBV6-5 NA NA TRBJ2-2
CASSSGQYNEQFF TGTGCCAGCAGCTCCGGACAGTACAATGAGCAGTTCTTC TRBV11-2 NA NA TRBJ2-1
CATDRELGYTF TGTGCCACGGACAGGGAATTGGGCTACACCTTC TRBV30 TRBD1 once TRBJ1-2
CASSGHSSNQPQHF TGTGCCAGCAGCGGACACTCTAGCAATCAGCCCCAGCATTTT TRBV28 NA NA TRBJ1-5
CATSAGYGYTF TGTGCCACCAGTGCGGGCTATGGCTACACCTTC TRBV24-1 NA NA TRBJ1-2
CASSYRDGELFF TGTGCCAGCAGTTATAGAGACGGGGAGCTGTTTTTT TRBV6-2/TRBV6-3 NA NA TRBJ2-2
CASSDNRGGRYGYTF TGTGCCAGCAGCGACAACAGGGGTGGGAGATATGGCTACACCTTC TRBV9 TRBD1 NA TRBJ1-2
CASSGQTGYYGYTF TGTGCCAGCAGCGGGCAGACAGGATATTATGGCTACACCTTC TRBV7-2 NA NA TRBJ1-2
CASRYSTDTQYF TGTGCCAGCCGGTATAGCACAGATACGCAGTATTTT TRBV2 NA NA TRBJ2-3
CASRLEQGVEQYF TGTGCCAGCAGGTTGGAACAGGGGGTCGAGCAGTACTTC TRBV2 TRBD1 NA TRBJ2-7
CASSRVTSRETQYF TGTGCCAGCAGCCGGGTGACTAGCCGCGAGACCCAGTACTTC TRBV6-5 TRBD2 once TRBJ2-5
CASARQGSYGYTF TGTGCCAGCGCCCGACAGGGGAGCTATGGCTACACCTTC TRBV27 TRBD1 NA TRBJ1-2
CASSQEPGTGGYEQYF TGTGCCAGCAGCCAAGAACCCGGGACAGGGGGCTACGAGCAGTACTTC TRBV4-2 TRBD1 NA TRBJ2-7
CAISEETGDNQPQHF TGTGCCATCAGTGAGGAGACAGGGGACAATCAGCCCCAGCATTTT TRBV10-3 TRBD1 NA TRBJ1-5
CASSWTGGGGELFF TGTGCCAGCAGTTGGACAGGGGGCGGCGGGGAGCTGTTTTTT TRBV28 TRBD1 once TRBJ2-2
CASSLNTGTGQASQHF TGTGCCAGCTCCCTTAACACCGGGACAGGGCAAGCGTCCCAGCATTTT TRBV18 TRBD1 NA TRBJ1-5